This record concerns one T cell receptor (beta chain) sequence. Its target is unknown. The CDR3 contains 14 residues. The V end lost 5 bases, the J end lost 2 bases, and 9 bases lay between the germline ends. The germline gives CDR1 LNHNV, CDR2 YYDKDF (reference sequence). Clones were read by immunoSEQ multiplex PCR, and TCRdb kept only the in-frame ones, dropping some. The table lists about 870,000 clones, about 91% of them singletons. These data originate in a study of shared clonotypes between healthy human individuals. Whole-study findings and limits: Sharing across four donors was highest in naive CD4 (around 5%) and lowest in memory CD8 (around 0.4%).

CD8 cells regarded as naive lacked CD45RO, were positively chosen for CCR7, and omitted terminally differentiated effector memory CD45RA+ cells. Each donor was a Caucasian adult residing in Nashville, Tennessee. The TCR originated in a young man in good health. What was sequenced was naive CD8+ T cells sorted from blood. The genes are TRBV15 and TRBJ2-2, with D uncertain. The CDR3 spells CATSVNRNTGELFF. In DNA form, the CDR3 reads TGTGCCACCAGCGTTAACCGAAACACCGGGGAGCTGTTTTTT.